This TCR beta chain originates from a study of blood T cell repertoires in COVID-19 (dated by TCRdb to about 2020). Context from the whole study: Collaborator samples came from the United States, Italy and Spain and covered acute and convalescent phases of COVID-19. HLA class I and class II types, where available, came from metadata supplied by the sample provider rather than from assay-based typing. The material from the prospective study consisted of cDNA or gDNA derived from T cells, B-cell-depleted T cells, or PBMCs. The repertoires were released in a freely available public database meant as a resource for research on the immune response to SARS-CoV-2. The samples were drawn from two sources: the first 160 participants of the ongoing ImmuneRACE study, and 1,000 to 1,500 subjects contributed by 6 global collaborators. Sample metadata almost always included a de-identified subject ID, COVID-19 status, age in years and sex. Subjects who had been exposed to COVID-19, were actively infected with it, or had recovered from it provided the deeply sampled blood TCRbeta repertoires that made up the dataset. Findings and caveats that apply to the study as a whole: The quantity of clinical and demographic metadata differed by source and by participant and was supplied without curation.

TCRbeta CDR3 regions were amplified from genomic DNA by means of the immunoSEQ Assay, a bias-controlled multiplex PCR. On the study's bioinformatics: Nucleated cell counts per sample were estimated from amplification of reference gene primers within the assay. To quantify the absolute abundance of each unique TCRbeta CDR3 rearrangement, sequence reads were collapsed and filtered. For each sample, productive Simpson clonality was calculated as the square root of Simpson's diversity index across productive rearrangements. TCRdb holds this immuneACCESS table with in-frame rearrangements only. Some clones are missing; in checked studies, unresolved V genes explain under half, and the rest has no known cause. V, J and clone size reflect that table, while D and trimming were determined from the DNA. Within this sample are around 300,000 clones, with more than 75% of them counted one time only. The leading ten clones occupy less than 6% of the sample.

V has 4 bases trimmed and J has 7 bases trimmed; junction bases matching no gene number 11. The germline V gene (reference sequence) specifies MNHEY as CDR1 and SMNVEV as CDR2. Inclusive of the bounding cysteine and phenylalanine, the CDR3 is 16 residues long. The retained sequence is limited to the CDR3, 48 bases, with the frame set at the first base. Enrolling through a virtual design, the prospective study's participants ranged in age from roughly 18 to 89 years and lived across 24 United States geographic areas. Cohort assignment in the prospective study relied on participant-reported clinical history from a screening survey and a study questionnaire. Recovered participants in ImmuneRACE Cohort 3 were defined by two consecutive negative NP/OP PCR tests, clearance by a healthcare professional, or resolution of symptoms. Mobile phlebotomists in the prospective study collected whole blood, serum and a nasopharyngeal or oropharyngeal swab from every participant. Participants in the prospective study had the option to provide additional blood draws and questionnaires over a 2-month period. Blood samples from the prospective study were shipped frozen or at room temperature prior to DNA extraction.

In regard to this clone: Its antigen remains unidentified. The input lacks base qualities; no much larger clone sits a single base away.

This sequence originates from a woman in her twenties or thirties who had recovered from COVID-19. The sequencing sample was made of PBMCs or T cells enriched from blood (not recorded which). The chain uses TRBV27 and TRBJ2-1; TRBD1 lines up with 9 middle nucleotides. The nucleotide sequence is TGTGCCAGCAGTTCCCCTACTCGGGACAGGGAAAATGAGCAGTTCTTC. This yields the protein CASSSPTRDRENEQFF.